Listed here are 8 T cell receptor beta chains from one sample, sequenced in a study of blood T cell repertoires in COVID-19. The data were produced by immunoSEQ multiplex PCR, yet TCRdb's version contains in-frame clones alone and is incomplete. The table lists about 200,000 clones, 80% of them singletons. Sequencing was done on a sample of peripheral blood. The receptors derive from a human donor in a cohort sampled during active COVID-19.

The J gene is TRBJ1-5, the V gene TRBV2; TRBD1 matches 9 bases. V was clipped by 5 bases and J by 0 bases; unmatched bases: 2. The CDR3 consists of 15 residues. In germline, CDR1 is SNHLY, CDR2 FYNNEI. The CDR3 DNA sequence: TGTGCCAGCAGTCGGACAGGGGATAGCAATCAGCCCCAGCATTTT. Amino acids: CASSRTGDSNQPQHF.

The chain carries TRBV20-1 and TRBJ2-5, with 7 bases fitting TRBD2. Trimming took 3 bases from V and 2 from J; bases not matched to a gene: 9. CDR3 length: 15 residues. Germline V gene data show CDR1 as DFQATT and CDR2 as SNEGSKA (reference sequence). The CDR3 bases are TGCAGTGCTAGTGGGCCTAGCGGAACACAAGAGACCCAGTACTTC. Residues: CSASGPSGTQETQYF.

This clone was recorded once. The junction differs from germline at one of its ends, possibly a read error. The chain joins TRBV7-7 to TRBJ2-5, with TRBD2 matching 10 bases. The germline V gene encodes CDR1 SSHAT and CDR2 FNYEAQ (reference sequence). CDR3 size: 15 residues. CDR3 sequence (DNA): TGTGCTAGCAGCTTTCAAGCGGGAGGGCAAGAGACCCAGTACTTC. Its protein is CASSFQAGGQETQYF.

The chain uses TRBV4-1 and TRBJ2-5; 14 nucleotides agree with TRBD2. The V and J ends lost 2 bases and 8 bases, in that order; junction bases with no gene match: 13. Looked up from germline, CDR1 is MGHRA and CDR2 is YSYEKL. This CDR3 is built from 18 residues. The CDR3 loop is CASSQSGTQTSGRDTQYF. The CDR3 DNA reads as TGCGCCAGCAGCCAATCCGGGACACAGACTAGCGGGAGGGATACCCAGTACTTC.

The chain employs TRBV21-1 and TRBJ1-2. TRBV21-1 is a pseudogene locus. The CDR3 runs to 17 residues. CDR3 in DNA: TGTGCCAGCAGCAAAGAAGTTCCGGATTGGGGGCGGGAGGGCTACACCTTC. Amino acid sequence: CASSKEVPDWGREGYTF.

This chain uses TRBV7-2 with TRBJ2-6, with 7 bases identical to TRBD1. V lost 7 bases to trimming and J lost 2 bases; unmatched junction nucleotides: 14. Germline V lookup: CDR1 SGHTA, CDR2 FQGNSA. This CDR3 has 18 residues. CDR3 sequence: CASILPRGTGAGANVLTF. The CDR3 nucleotides read TGTGCCAGCATACTCCCGCGAGGAACAGGGGCTGGGGCCAACGTCCTGACTTTC.

The chain has TRBV5-6 and TRBJ2-1, with TRBD1 as a possible D gene (6 bases). Germline V gives CDR1 SGHDT, CDR2 YYEEEE. There are 15 residues in the CDR3. Trimming stripped 4 bases from V and 2 bases from J, with 13 bases between. This CDR3 reads CASSHQGMTYNEQFF. Here the CDR3 DNA reads TGTGCCAGCAGCCACCAGGGGATGACCTACAATGAGCAGTTCTTC.

The genes are TRBV2 and TRBJ1-5; D is ambiguous. The V gene's germline CDR1 is SNHLY and CDR2 FYNNEI. The length of the CDR3 is 16 residues. The V and J ends lost 6 bases and 3 bases respectively, with 18 bases between them. The CDR3, as DNA: TGTGCCAGCAGGGGGAGCCTTTCGACCCTCAATCAGCCCCAGCATTTT. It encodes CASRGSLSTLNQPQHF. Full variable domain (rest looked up from reference TRBV2 and TRBJ1-5): EPEVTQTPSHQVTQMGQEVILRCVPISNHLYFYWYRQILGQKVEFLVSFYNNEISEKSEIFDDQFSVERPDGSNFTLKIRSTKLEDSAMYFCASRGSLSTLNQPQHFGDGTRLSIL.